This T cell receptor (beta chain) was sequenced during a study of shared clonotypes between healthy human individuals. Regarding the study as a whole: Non-shared clonotypes showed lower generation probabilities than clonotypes common to all four donors.

Comment on this clone: Its antigen is currently unknown.

For each subset, genomic DNA was distributed in equal portions over several immunoSEQ plates. Some clones are missing from TCRdb's copy, which holds only in-frame ones; the method was immunoSEQ multiplex PCR. This sample has about 2.3 million clones, with 85% to 95% found just once. The CDR3 extends over 15 amino acids. Per germline, CDR1 SGHTA and CDR2 FQGNSA. Trimming removed 5 bases from V and 3 bases from J, with 17 bases in between. The chain employs TRBV7-2 and TRBJ2-7; a possible D gene is TRBD2 (7 bases). Sequenced sample: naive CD4+ T cells from PBMCs. The subset here: CD45RA+ positively selected. The sequence was obtained from a man younger than 35 in good health. Some clones in this sample may be carry-over from other donors' samples. CDR3 nucleotide sequence: TGTGCCAGCAGCCAGGGGCTAGCGGACTACTACGAGCAGTACTTC. It specifies CASSQGLADYYEQYF.